This T cell receptor (beta chain) was recorded in a study of cytomegalovirus exposure and HLA in healthy donors. Both 60 Vbeta primers and 13 Jbeta primers went into the PCR. Repertoires were generated with immunoSEQ multiplex PCR, while TCRdb's copy carries only in-frame clones and drops some. The data show 150,000 to 200,000 clones, roughly 73% seen once. As for this clone: No antigen is known for it.

Study conclusions and caveats: A few chains linked to CMV were shown in vitro to be specific for CMV antigens.

The CDR3 totals 14 residues. CDR1 is ENHRY and CDR2 is SYGVKD in the germline V gene. Trimming cost V 3 bases and J 5 bases, with 13 bases left between them. The sequence was collected from a male donor in good health and CMV-seronegative. The source material was PBMCs. The J gene is TRBJ1-1, the V gene TRBV10-3, with D possibly being TRBD1 (5 bases). The CDR3 DNA reads as TGTGCCATCAGTGATGGCAGGGTGGGGACTGAAGCTTTCTTT. This sequence encodes CAISDGRVGTEAFF.